The 5 T cell receptor beta chains listed next were all sequenced from one sample in a study of monozygotic twins with inflammatory bowel disease. One entry per CDR3 protein, without DNA, is what TCRdb gives after re-calling the 5' RACE reads. The sample table sets out 300,000 to 350,000 distinct CDR3 sequences. What was sequenced was blood. These receptors were obtained from a human donor with ulcerative colitis or Crohn's disease, or a healthy co-twin of an affected twin (not recorded which).

The chain couples TRBV28 to TRBJ2-6. The germline V gene has CDR1 MDHEN and CDR2 SYDVKM. This CDR3 has 15 residues. CDR3 protein: CASTPSASGANVLTF. Drawing the rest from reference TRBV28 and TRBJ2-6, the complete variable domain is DVKVTQSSRYLVKRTGEKVFLECVQDMDHENMFWYRQDPGLGLRLIYFSYDVKMKEKGDIPEGYSVSREKKERFSLILESASTNQTSMYLCASTPSASGANVLTFGAGSRLTVL.

V gene TRBV20-1 combines with J gene TRBJ1-2; TCRdb calls TRBD1, which cannot be checked without DNA. Germline V lookup: CDR1 DFQATT, CDR2 SNEGSKA (reference sequence). The CDR3 loop spans 12 amino acids. The CDR3 reads CSASGRDYGYTF.

This sequence joins TRBV7-9 and TRBJ2-7; TCRdb reports TRBD1, a call that lacks DNA to check it against. This CDR3 has 15 residues. Germline V lookup: CDR1 SEHNR, CDR2 FQNEAQ (reference sequence). This CDR3 reads CASSFFGQGAYEQYF.

This chain joins TRBV11-2 and TRBJ2-7; the D call of TRBD1 rests on TCRdb alone, since no DNA is present to check it. This CDR3 is 13 amino acids long. Germline V CDR1 and CDR2: SGHAT, FQNNGV. CDR3: CASSPYRGYEQYF.

The chain employs TRBV19 and TRBJ2-1. CDR1 and CDR2 (germline): LNHDA, SQIVND (reference sequence). The CDR3 has 13 amino acids. The CDR3: CASSIDASNEQFF.